The count of the clone carrying this TCR beta chain is one. The data were obtained in a study of T cell changes during pregnancy in multiple sclerosis. Profiled with immunoSEQ multiplex PCR; TCRdb holds only in-frame clones, not every one. Of around 66,000 clones listed, 75% to 95% are singletons. Per the germline V gene, CDR1 is SGHDN and CDR2 is FVKESK. This CDR3 contains 16 residues. V shed 0 bases and J 2 bases; nucleotides not matched to a gene: 5. This specimen was peripheral blood, taken after pregnancy. The V call is TRBV14, the J call TRBJ2-7; 9 nucleotides match TRBD2. The sequence was obtained from a female donor in good health, enrolled as a control in a pregnancy study. CDR3: CASSQDLLAGTYEQYF. The CDR3 DNA follows: TGTGCCAGCAGCCAAGATCTCCTAGCGGGGACCTACGAGCAGTACTTC.